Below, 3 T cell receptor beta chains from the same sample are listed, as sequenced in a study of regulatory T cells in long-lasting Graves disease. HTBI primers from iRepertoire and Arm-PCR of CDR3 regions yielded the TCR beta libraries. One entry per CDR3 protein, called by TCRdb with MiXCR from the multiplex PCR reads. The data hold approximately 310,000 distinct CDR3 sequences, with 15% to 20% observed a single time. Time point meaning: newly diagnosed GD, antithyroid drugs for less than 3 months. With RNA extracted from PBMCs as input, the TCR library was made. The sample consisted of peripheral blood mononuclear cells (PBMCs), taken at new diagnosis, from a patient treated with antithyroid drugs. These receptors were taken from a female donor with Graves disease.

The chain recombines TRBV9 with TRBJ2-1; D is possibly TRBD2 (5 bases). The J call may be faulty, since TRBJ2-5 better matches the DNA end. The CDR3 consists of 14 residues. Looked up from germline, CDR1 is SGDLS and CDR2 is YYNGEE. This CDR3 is CASSASSWEETQYF. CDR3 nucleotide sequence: TGTGCCAGCAGCGCTTCTAGCTGGGAAGAGACCCAGTACTTC.

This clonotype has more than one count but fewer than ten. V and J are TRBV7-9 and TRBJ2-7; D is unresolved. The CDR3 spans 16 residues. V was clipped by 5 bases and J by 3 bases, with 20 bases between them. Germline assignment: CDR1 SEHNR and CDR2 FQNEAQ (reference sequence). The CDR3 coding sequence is TGTGCCAGCAGCCCCGGAGCAGCGCTGGACCGCTACGAGCAGTACTTC. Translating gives CASSPGAALDRYEQYF.

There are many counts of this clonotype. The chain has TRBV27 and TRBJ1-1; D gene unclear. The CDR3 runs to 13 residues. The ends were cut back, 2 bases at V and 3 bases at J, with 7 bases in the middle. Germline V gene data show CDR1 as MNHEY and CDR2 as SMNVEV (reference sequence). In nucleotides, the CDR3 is TGTGCCAGCAGTTTAAAGCGGTACACTGAAGCTTTCTTT. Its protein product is CASSLKRYTEAFF.